The clone carrying this T cell receptor beta chain was detected many times. This entry is derived from a study of identical twins. TCRdb reprocessed the 5' RACE reads with MiXCR, giving one entry per CDR3 protein. Among around 670,000 distinct CDR3 sequences listed, over 5% were seen once. V was trimmed by 1 base and J by 11 bases, leaving 12 bases between them. Germline V gene lookup returns CDR1 SGHTA and CDR2 FQGTGA. This CDR3 comprises 14 residues. Sequences were obtained from naive T cells sorted from blood. The chain carries TRBV7-3 and TRBJ1-6; D may be TRBD1 (5 bases). This sequence was found in a man aged 18-30 years in good health. This CDR3 reads CASSLKGPATPLHF. In DNA, the CDR3 is TGTGCCAGCAGCTTAAAGGGGCCCGCGACACCCCTCCACTTT.